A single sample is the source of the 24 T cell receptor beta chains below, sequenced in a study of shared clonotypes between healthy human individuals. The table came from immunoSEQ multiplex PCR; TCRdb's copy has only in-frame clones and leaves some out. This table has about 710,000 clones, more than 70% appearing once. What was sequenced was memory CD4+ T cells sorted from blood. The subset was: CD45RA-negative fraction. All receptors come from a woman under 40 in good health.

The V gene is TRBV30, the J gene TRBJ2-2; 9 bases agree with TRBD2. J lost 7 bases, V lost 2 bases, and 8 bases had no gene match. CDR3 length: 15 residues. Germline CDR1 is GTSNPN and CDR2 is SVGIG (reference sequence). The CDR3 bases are TGTGCCTGGAGTTCAGCCGGGACTAGCATCGGGGAGCTGTTTTTT. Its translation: CAWSSAGTSIGELFF.

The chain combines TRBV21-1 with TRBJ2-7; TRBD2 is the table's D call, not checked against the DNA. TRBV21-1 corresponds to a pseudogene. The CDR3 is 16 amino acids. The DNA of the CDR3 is TGTGCCAGCAGCAAAGAGGGTAGCGGGCCTACCTACGAGCAGTACTTC. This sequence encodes CASSKEGSGPTYEQYF.

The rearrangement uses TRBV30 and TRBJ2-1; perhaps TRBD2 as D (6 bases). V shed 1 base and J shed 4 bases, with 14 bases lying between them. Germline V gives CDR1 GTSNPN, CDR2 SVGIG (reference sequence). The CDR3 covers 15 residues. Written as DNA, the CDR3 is TGTGCCTGGAGTGGTCGTCTAGCGTATTACAATGAGCAGTTCTTC. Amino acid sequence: CAWSGRLAYYNEQFF.

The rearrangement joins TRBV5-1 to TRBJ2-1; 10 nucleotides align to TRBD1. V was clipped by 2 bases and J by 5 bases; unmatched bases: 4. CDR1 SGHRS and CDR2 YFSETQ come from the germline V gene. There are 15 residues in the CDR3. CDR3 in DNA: TGCGCCAGCAGCTTTGGGGACAGGGGCCACAATGAGCAGTTCTTC. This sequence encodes CASSFGDRGHNEQFF. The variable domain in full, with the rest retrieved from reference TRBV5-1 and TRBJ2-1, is KAGVTQTPRYLIKTRGQQVTLSCSPISGHRSVSWYQQTPGQGLQFLFEYFSETQRNKGNFPGRFSGRQFSNSRSEMNVSTLELGDSALYLCASSFGDRGHNEQFFGPGTRLTVL.

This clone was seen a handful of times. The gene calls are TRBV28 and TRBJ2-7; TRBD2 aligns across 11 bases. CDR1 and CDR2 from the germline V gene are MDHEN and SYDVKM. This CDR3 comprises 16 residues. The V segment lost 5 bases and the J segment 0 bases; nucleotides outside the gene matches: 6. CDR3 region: CASSAHGLAGSYEQYF. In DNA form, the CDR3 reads TGTGCCAGCAGTGCCCACGGACTAGCGGGCTCCTACGAGCAGTACTTC.

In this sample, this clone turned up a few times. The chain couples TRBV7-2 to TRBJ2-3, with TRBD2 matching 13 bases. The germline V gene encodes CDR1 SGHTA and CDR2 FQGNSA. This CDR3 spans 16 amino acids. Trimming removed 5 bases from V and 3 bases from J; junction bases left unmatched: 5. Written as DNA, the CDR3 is TGTGCCAGCAGCGCCCAACTAGCGGGAGGGACAGATACGCAGTATTTT. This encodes CASSAQLAGGTDTQYF.

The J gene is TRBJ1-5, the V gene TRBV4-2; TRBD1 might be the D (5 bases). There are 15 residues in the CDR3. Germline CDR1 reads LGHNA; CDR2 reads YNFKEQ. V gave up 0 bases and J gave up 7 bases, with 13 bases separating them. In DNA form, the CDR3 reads TGTGCCAGCAGCCAAGATGCAGGGATTGGGCAGCCCCAGCATTTT. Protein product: CASSQDAGIGQPQHF.

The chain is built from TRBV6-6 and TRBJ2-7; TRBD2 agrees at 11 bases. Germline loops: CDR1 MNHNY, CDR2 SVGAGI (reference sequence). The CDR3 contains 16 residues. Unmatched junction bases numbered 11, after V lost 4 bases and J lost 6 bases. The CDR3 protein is CASSLTVGTSGIEQYF. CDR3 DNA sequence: TGTGCCAGCAGTTTAACTGTAGGGACTAGCGGTATCGAGCAGTACTTC.

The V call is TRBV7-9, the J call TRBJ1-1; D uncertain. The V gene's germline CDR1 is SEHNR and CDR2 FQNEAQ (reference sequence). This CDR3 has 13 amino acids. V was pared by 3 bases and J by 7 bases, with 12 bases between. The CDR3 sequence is CASSFASQVEAFF. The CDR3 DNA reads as TGTGCCAGCAGCTTTGCTAGCCAGGTTGAAGCTTTCTTT.

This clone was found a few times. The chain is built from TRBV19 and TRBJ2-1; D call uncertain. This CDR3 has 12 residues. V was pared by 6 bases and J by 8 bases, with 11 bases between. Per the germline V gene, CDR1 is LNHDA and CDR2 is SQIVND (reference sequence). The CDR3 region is CASSPHSDEQFF. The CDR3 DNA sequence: TGTGCCAGTAGCCCTCACAGCGATGAGCAGTTCTTC.

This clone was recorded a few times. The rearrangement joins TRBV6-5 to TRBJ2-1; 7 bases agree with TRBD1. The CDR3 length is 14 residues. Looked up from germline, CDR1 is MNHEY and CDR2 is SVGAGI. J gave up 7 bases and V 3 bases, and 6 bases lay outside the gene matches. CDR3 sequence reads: CASSYGTDLNEQFF. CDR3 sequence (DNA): TGTGCCAGCAGTTATGGGACAGATCTTAATGAGCAGTTCTTC.

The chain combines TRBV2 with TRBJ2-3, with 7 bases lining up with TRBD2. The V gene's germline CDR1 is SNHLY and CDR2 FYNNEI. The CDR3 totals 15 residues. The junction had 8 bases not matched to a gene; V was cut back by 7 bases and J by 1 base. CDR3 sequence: CASTPLAARTDTQYF. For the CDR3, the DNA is TGTGCCAGCACTCCCCTAGCGGCCCGCACAGATACGCAGTATTTT.

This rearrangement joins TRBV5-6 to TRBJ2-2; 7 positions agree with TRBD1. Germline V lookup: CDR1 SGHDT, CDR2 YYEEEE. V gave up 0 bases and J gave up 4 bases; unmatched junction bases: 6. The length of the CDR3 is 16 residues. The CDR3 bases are TGTGCCAGCAGCTTGGGGCCCAGACAGGGCACCGGGGAGCTGTTTTTT. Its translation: CASSLGPRQGTGELFF.

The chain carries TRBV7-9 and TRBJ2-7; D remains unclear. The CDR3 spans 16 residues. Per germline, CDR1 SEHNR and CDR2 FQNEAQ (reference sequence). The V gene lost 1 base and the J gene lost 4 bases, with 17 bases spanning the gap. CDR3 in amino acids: CASSLETGDERYEQYF. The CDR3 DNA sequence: TGTGCCAGCAGCTTAGAGACCGGAGATGAGAGATACGAGCAGTACTTC.

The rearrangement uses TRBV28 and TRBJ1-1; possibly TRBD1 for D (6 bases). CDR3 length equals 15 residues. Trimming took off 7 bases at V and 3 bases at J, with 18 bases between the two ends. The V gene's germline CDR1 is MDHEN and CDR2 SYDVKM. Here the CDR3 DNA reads TGTGCCAGCATCCGAGGGGGGGACGTCGACACTGAAGCTTTCTTT. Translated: CASIRGGDVDTEAFF. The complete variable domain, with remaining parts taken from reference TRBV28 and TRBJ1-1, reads DVKVTQSSRYLVKRTGEKVFLECVQDMDHENMFWYRQDPGLGLRLIYFSYDVKMKEKGDIPEGYSVSREKKERFSLILESASTNQTSMYLCASIRGGDVDTEAFFGQGTRLTVV.

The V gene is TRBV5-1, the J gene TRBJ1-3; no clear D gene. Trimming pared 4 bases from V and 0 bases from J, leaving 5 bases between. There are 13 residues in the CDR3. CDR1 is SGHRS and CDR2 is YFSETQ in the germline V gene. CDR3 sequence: CASSGNSGNTIYF. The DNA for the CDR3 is TGCGCCAGCAGCGGCAACTCTGGAAACACCATATATTTT.

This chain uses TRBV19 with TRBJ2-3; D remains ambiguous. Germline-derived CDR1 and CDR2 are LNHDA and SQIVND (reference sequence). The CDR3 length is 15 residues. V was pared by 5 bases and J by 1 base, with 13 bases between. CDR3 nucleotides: TGTGCCAGTAGTTATGTGGGCGAGCGCACAGATACGCAGTATTTT. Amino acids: CASSYVGERTDTQYF.

In DNA form, the CDR3 reads TGTGCCAGCAGCCAAGAACGAAGGGGAGGGGCCAACGTCCTGACTTTC. This translates into CASSQERRGGANVLTF. The chain combines TRBV4-2 with TRBJ2-6; D is perhaps TRBD1 (5 bases). V shed 0 bases and J shed 4 bases, with 10 bases lying between them. Per germline, CDR1 LGHNA and CDR2 YNFKEQ. The CDR3 runs to 16 residues.

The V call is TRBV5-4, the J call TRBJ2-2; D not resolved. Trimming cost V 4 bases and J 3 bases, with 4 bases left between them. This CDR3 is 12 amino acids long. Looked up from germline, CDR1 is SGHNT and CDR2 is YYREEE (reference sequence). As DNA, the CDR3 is TGTGCCAGCAGCCGAGACACCGGGGAGCTGTTTTTT. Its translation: CASSRDTGELFF.

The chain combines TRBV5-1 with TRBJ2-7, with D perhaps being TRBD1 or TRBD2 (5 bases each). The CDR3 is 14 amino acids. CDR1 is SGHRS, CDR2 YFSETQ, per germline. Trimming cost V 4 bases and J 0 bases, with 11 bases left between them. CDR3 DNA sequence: TGCGCCAGCAGCCAGGGACGGAGCTCCTACGAGCAGTACTTC. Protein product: CASSQGRSSYEQYF.

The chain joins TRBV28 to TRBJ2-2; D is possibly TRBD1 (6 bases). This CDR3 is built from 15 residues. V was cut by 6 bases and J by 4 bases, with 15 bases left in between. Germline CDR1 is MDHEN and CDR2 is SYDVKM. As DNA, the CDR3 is TGTGCCAGCAGCAGCCTGACAGGTCTCACCGGGGAGCTGTTTTTT. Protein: CASSSLTGLTGELFF.

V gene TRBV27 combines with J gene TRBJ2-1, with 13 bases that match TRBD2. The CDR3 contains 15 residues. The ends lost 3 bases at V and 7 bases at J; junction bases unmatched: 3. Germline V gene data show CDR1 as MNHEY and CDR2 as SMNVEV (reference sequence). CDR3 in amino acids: CASSFGTSGTNEQFF. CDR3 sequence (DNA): TGTGCCAGCAGTTTTGGGACTAGCGGGACGAATGAGCAGTTCTTC.

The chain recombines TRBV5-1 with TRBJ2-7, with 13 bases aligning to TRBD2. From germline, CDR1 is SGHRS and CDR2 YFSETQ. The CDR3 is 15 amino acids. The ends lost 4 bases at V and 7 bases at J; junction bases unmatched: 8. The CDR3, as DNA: TGCGCCAGCAGCGGGGATGGACTAGCGGGAGAGGAGCAGTACTTC. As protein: CASSGDGLAGEEQYF.

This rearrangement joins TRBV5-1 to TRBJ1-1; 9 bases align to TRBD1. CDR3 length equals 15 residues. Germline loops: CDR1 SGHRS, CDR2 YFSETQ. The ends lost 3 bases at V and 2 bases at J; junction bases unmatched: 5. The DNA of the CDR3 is TGCGCCAGCAGCTCCGGGACAGGGAGCAACACTGAAGCTTTCTTT. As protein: CASSSGTGSNTEAFF.